This T cell receptor beta chain appears in the sequencing data of a study of regulatory T cells in long-lasting Graves disease. Overall study results and limits: Patients with persistent Graves' had lower TCR diversity than newly diagnosed patients.

Time point given: newly diagnosed GD, antithyroid drugs for less than 3 months. There was RNA extracted from PBMCs, and the TCR library was made from it. Guidelines of the American Thyroid Association were used to diagnose Graves' disease. V gave up 8 bases and J gave up 1 base, with 11 bases separating them. Germline CDR1 SNHLY, CDR2 FYNNEI. CDR3 size: 14 residues. Arm-PCR with iRepertoire HTBI primers amplified the CDR3 regions for these TCR beta libraries. TCRdb used MiXCR to reprocess the multiplex PCR reads, holding one entry per CDR3 protein. The sample lists approximately 440,000 distinct CDR3 sequences; around 16% were seen once. In this sample, this clonotype turned up many times. What it binds is not known. This sample was also put to use in a study of T cells in Graves' hyperthyroidism and ophthalmopathy. From that paper: The HTBI set primed first-round TCR CDR3 RT-PCR. Most clonotypes expanded in the thyroid (above 0.001) were also present in blood.

This clonotype was obtained from a man aged 35-49 years with Graves disease. The sequencing used peripheral blood mononuclear cells (PBMCs), collected at new diagnosis, from a patient treated with antithyroid drugs. The chain combines TRBV2 with TRBJ2-2; perhaps D is TRBD1 or TRBD2 (6 bases each). The CDR3 here is CASGKGGNTGELFF. CDR3 bases: TGTGCCAGCGGAAAGGGGGGGAACACCGGGGAGCTGTTTTTT. Combining the CDR3 with reference TRBV2 and TRBJ2-2 gives the whole variable domain EPEVTQTPSHQVTQMGQEVILRCVPISNHLYFYWYRQILGQKVEFLVSFYNNEISEKSEIFDDQFSVERPDGSNFTLKIRSTKLEDSAMYFCASGKGGNTGELFFGEGSRLTVL.